What follows describes a single T cell receptor beta chain. Method: immunoSEQ multiplex PCR; TCRdb's copy keeps in-frame clones and lacks some. The table lists under 150,000 clones, 70% to 90% of them singletons. The source of the sample is a study of blood T cell repertoires in COVID-19. Sequenced: peripheral blood. This receptor was identified in a woman aged 55-75 years with COVID-19, enrolled during active disease.

CDR3 DNA sequence: TGTGCCAGTAGTATCGTGGCCAATCCAGCCTACGAGCAGTACTTC. Translation gives CASSIVANPAYEQYF. This chain uses TRBV19 with TRBJ2-7; D gene uncertain. This CDR3 comprises 15 residues. Deletions cut 3 bases from V and 2 bases from J, with 14 bases between. Per germline, CDR1 LNHDA and CDR2 SQIVND (reference sequence).